This is a list of T cell receptor beta chains from one sample in a study of T-cell memory formation after mild COVID-19. Each CDR3 protein is one row after TCRdb ran MiXCR on the 5' RACE reads. The sample includes about 290,000 distinct CDR3 sequences, roughly 18% of them seen just once. Source material: PBMCs or a T cell subset sorted from them (not recorded which). Receptor source: a man between 18 and 29 years old who had mild COVID-19 (a few samples of this study predate the infection). Cell type and time point are not known. Both conserved end residues are part of each CDR3. Each record gives: CDR3 DNA, CDR3 protein, clone size, J gene, V gene, D gene. A D gene is named only where the DNA matches it firmly. The size of a clone is reported for some rows only, either as once, few or many, or as a class for expanded clones.

TGTGCCAGCAGCCCCCGAGGGCAGGCCAGGGGCTATGGCTACACCTTC,CASSPRGQARGYGYTF,-,TRBJ1-2,TRBV7-3,-
TGTGCCAGCAGCTTAACGGGCCCAGGGGGAGGCACAGATACGCAGTATTTT,CASSLTGPGGGTDTQYF,few,TRBJ2-3,TRBV7-3,TRBD1
TGTGCCAGCGACAACGCCGGCTACGAGCAGTACTTC,CASDNAGYEQYF,-,TRBJ2-7,TRBV7-9,-
TGTGCCAGCAGTGAGACTCTCCCATCCGGCGGGGAGCTGTTTTTT,CASSETLPSGGELFF,few,TRBJ2-2,TRBV2,-
TGTGCCAGCACCTGGGAAGGGGTGCAGTTCTTC,CASTWEGVQFF,-,TRBJ2-1,TRBV6-5,-
TGTGCCAGCTCACCAAGGCAGACCACAACTAATGAAAAACTGTTTTTT,CASSPRQTTTNEKLFF,-,TRBJ1-4,TRBV18,-
TGCGCCAGCAGCACCCGGACAGGCGCGGGGGGCCAGTACTTC,CASSTRTGAGGQYF,-,TRBJ2-5,TRBV4-1,-
TGTGCCAGCGTCAAGTGGGCGAGCCCCTACATCGATGAGCAGTTCTTC,CASVKWASPYIDEQFF,few,TRBJ2-1,TRBV5-6,-
TGTGCCAGCTCAGCGGGGGATTCACCCCTCCACTTT,CASSAGDSPLHF,few,TRBJ1-6,TRBV18,-
TGTGCCAGCAGCGTAGGACAGGGTGTTCAGCCCCAGCATTTT,CASSVGQGVQPQHF,-,TRBJ1-5,TRBV9,TRBD1
TGTGCCAGCAGCTTCGTAGGGTACAATGAGCAGTTCTTC,CASSFVGYNEQFF,-,TRBJ2-1,TRBV5-4,-
TGTGCCACCAGTAAAGGGGGTTTGGAGACCCAGTACTTC,CATSKGGLETQYF,few,TRBJ2-5,TRBV24-1,-
TGTGCCAGCAGCACCTATAACAATGAGCAGTTCTTC,CASSTYNNEQFF,-,TRBJ2-1,TRBV7-2,-
TGTGCCAGCAGCTTACTTACAGGGGGCTTGCGGGAGACCCAGTACTTC,CASSLLTGGLRETQYF,-,TRBJ2-5,TRBV5-6,TRBD1
TGCGCCAGCAGCCATCCCGGACAATCAGATACGCAGTATTTT,CASSHPGQSDTQYF,few,TRBJ2-3,TRBV4-3,-
TGTGCCAGCTCGTCTTTACCGGGACAGGGGTCTGGAAACACCATATATTTT,CASSSLPGQGSGNTIYF,-,TRBJ1-3,TRBV18,TRBD1
TGTGCCAGCAGCCCGGGACTAGCTGTCGAGACCCAGTACTTC,CASSPGLAVETQYF,many,TRBJ2-5,TRBV6-5,TRBD2
TGTGCCAGCAGTTACCGCCGAGCGGGCTACGAGCAGTACTTC,CASSYRRAGYEQYF,-,TRBJ2-7,TRBV6-5,-
TGTGCCAGCAGCTTAATGGAGGGGAGTACGGTCTACACCTTC,CASSLMEGSTVYTF,few,TRBJ1-2,TRBV7-9,-